The clone carrying this T cell receptor beta chain has only a few counts. The sample originates from a study of blood T cell repertoires in COVID-19. Study-wide background: Researchers got acute and convalescent COVID-19 samples from the United States, Italy and Spain. From T cells, B-cell-depleted T cells, or PBMCs came the material, which was cDNA or gDNA.

Germline V CDR1 and CDR2: SGHNT, YYREEE (reference sequence). The germline V and J ends were trimmed by 0 bases and 5 bases, with 21 bases remaining between them. The CDR3 is 17 amino acids. It was during active infection that Seattle patients were enrolled and then longitudinally followed. The method was immunoSEQ multiplex PCR; TCRdb's version includes in-frame clones alone and lacks a portion of them. The data show under 85,000 clones, 84% seen once. This TCR was sampled from a man aged 45-65 years with COVID-19, enrolled during active disease. The chain has TRBV5-4 and TRBJ2-7, with TRBD1 as a possible D gene (7 bases). Input material: peripheral blood. The CDR3 reads CASSLGGRQGGSDEQYF. In DNA, the CDR3 is TGTGCCAGCAGCTTGGGGGGGAGACAGGGAGGCTCAGACGAGCAGTACTTC.